What follows describes a single T cell receptor beta chain. The specificity of this receptor is unknown. No much larger clone exists at a distance of one base, and base qualities are not known. TCRbeta CDR3 regions were amplified from genomic DNA using the immunoSEQ Assay, a bias-controlled multiplex PCR. Per the source publication's procedure: The number of nucleated cells in each sample was estimated by amplification of reference gene primers within the assay. To quantify the absolute abundance of each unique TCRbeta CDR3 rearrangement, sequence reads were collapsed and filtered. Productive Simpson clonality was computed per sample as the square root of Simpson's diversity index over productive rearrangements. In its TCRdb copy, this immuneACCESS table keeps in-frame sequences only and misses some clones. Where compared with another copy, unresolved V genes explain less than half of these, and the others have no known cause. V and J calls and clone size are copied from that table; D and trimming were computed from the DNA. In all, the sample holds some 150,000 clones, and roughly nine tenths of those were seen once. The ten top clones hold around 4% of the sample.

The data were obtained in a study of blood T cell repertoires in COVID-19 (dated by TCRdb to 2018 to 2020). As for the study more broadly: Collaborator samples came from the United States, Italy and Spain and covered acute and convalescent phases of COVID-19. Samples came from the ongoing ImmuneRACE study (first 160 participants) plus 1,254 subjects from 6 global collaborators. The sample metadata nearly always contained a de-identified subject ID, COVID-19 status, age in years and sex. HLA class I and class II types, where available, came from metadata supplied by the sample provider rather than from assay-based typing. A freely available public database, intended as a resource for researchers studying the immune response to SARS-CoV-2, is where the repertoires were released. The dataset comprised deeply sampled blood TCRbeta repertoires from subjects exposed to, actively infected with, or recovered from COVID-19. The prospective study material was composed of cDNA or gDNA derived from T cells, B-cell-depleted T cells, or PBMCs. Overall study results and their limits: The amount of clinical and demographic metadata varied by source and participant and was provided uncurated.

Collaborating institutions collected whole blood in K2EDTA tubes following their own protocols. For TCRbeta analysis, collaborator samples were shipped as frozen whole blood, as isolated PBMCs, or as DNA extracted from either sample type. CDR1 is given as PRHDT and CDR2 as FYEKMQ, both from the germline V gene (reference sequence). V ends up 5 bases short and J 4 bases short, with an unmatched junction base count of 5. The CDR3 numbers 16 residues from cysteine through phenylalanine. Left in the record is the CDR3 DNA by itself, 48 bases read in frame from the first base. Sequenced material: peripheral blood. The rearranged chain carries TRBV13 and TRBJ2-2; TRBD1 lines up with 12 middle nucleotides. This receptor was obtained from an older woman with active or convalescent COVID-19. For the CDR3, the sequence is CASSLTGQGATGELFF. The DNA is TGTGCCAGCAGCCTAACGGGACAGGGGGCCACCGGGGAGCTGTTTTTT.